These T cell receptor beta chains were read from a single sample in a study of blood T cells in healthy people across ages. One entry per CDR3 protein, called by TCRdb with MiXCR from the 5' RACE reads. The sample comprises about 1.5 million distinct CDR3 sequences, around 40% of which are singletons, and just over 4% rests with the top ten. Sequencing was done on a sample of blood. Every receptor here comes from a woman younger than 35 in good health. CDR3s include the opening cysteine and the closing phenylalanine or tryptophan. A D gene is named only where the DNA matches it firmly. Not every row has a clone size; where given, it reads once, few, many or a size class.

clone_size j_call d_call v_call cdr3_aa cdr3_nt
- TRBJ2-5 - TRBV3-1 CASSRYRGKETQYF TGTGCCAGCAGCCGATACCGGGGCAAAGAGACCCAGTACTTC
- TRBJ2-7 - TRBV15 CATSRDNAGSEQYF TGTGCCACCAGCAGAGATAATGCAGGGAGCGAGCAGTACTTC
few TRBJ2-7 - TRBV20-1 CSATRDSASYEQYF TGCAGTGCGACCCGGGATAGCGCGTCCTACGAGCAGTACTTC
once TRBJ2-1 TRBD1 TRBV28 CASRFYRGLIYNEQFF TGTGCCAGCAGGTTTTACAGGGGGCTTATTTACAATGAGCAGTTCTTC
few TRBJ2-7 TRBD1 TRBV12-3/TRBV12-4 CASRDGQGYEQYF TGTGCCAGCAGAGACGGACAGGGGTACGAGCAGTACTTC
- TRBJ1-1 - TRBV4-3 CASYAGREAFF TGCGCCAGCTACGCCGGGAGGGAAGCTTTCTTT
- TRBJ1-5 - TRBV11-2 CASSLAYNQPQHF TGTGCCAGCAGCTTAGCTTATAATCAGCCCCAGCATTTT
- TRBJ2-4 TRBD2 TRBV20-1 CSAARGAGGGAKNIQYF TGCAGTGCTGCCCGAGGGGCTGGGGGGGGAGCCAAAAACATTCAGTACTTC
- TRBJ1-1 - TRBV6-2/TRBV6-3 CASSSPGENTEAFF TGTGCCAGCAGTTCCCCGGGCGAGAACACTGAAGCTTTCTTT
once TRBJ1-2 TRBD1 TRBV3-1 CASSQEGTGLVYGYTF TGTGCCAGCAGCCAAGAGGGGACAGGGCTTGTCTATGGCTACACCTTC
- TRBJ2-5 - TRBV7-8 CASSNQRTDPIETQYF TGTGCCAGCAGCAACCAGCGGACGGACCCGATTGAGACCCAGTACTTC
few TRBJ2-1 - TRBV27 CASSFRGYYNEQFF TGTGCCAGCAGTTTTCGAGGGTACTACAATGAGCAGTTCTTC
- TRBJ1-2 - TRBV15 CATSSGYGYTF TGTGCCACCAGCAGCGGCTATGGCTACACCTTC
- TRBJ2-6 - TRBV4-3 CASSQKGRSSGANVLTF TGCGCCAGCAGCCAAAAGGGACGGAGCTCTGGGGCCAACGTCCTGACTTTC
- TRBJ2-7 - TRBV6-2/TRBV6-3 CASRGSEYEQYF TGTGCCAGCAGAGGTAGCGAGTACGAGCAGTACTTC
- TRBJ2-5 - TRBV6-5 CASSHDWGGISETQYF TGTGCCAGCAGCCACGATTGGGGGGGCATCTCGGAGACCCAGTACTTC
few TRBJ2-5 - TRBV7-2 CASSFDYRSGQYF TGTGCCAGCAGCTTCGACTACCGGAGTGGCCAGTACTTC
- TRBJ2-7 - TRBV27 CASSPIGGGHEQYF TGTGCCAGCAGTCCCATTGGGGGTGGCCACGAGCAGTACTTC
few TRBJ2-3 - TRBV28 CASSGTGSYGDTQYF TGTGCCAGCAGTGGAACCGGGAGTTATGGAGATACGCAGTATTTT
- TRBJ1-5 TRBD1 TRBV10-3 CAISEGGQGAIQWPQHF TGTGCCATCAGTGAGGGGGGACAGGGAGCAATACAATGGCCCCAGCATTTT
- TRBJ2-7 TRBD1 TRBV5-1 CASSPGTAAPYEQYF TGCGCCAGCAGCCCCGGGACAGCCGCCCCCTACGAGCAGTACTTC
- TRBJ1-1 - TRBV6-2/TRBV6-3 CAGKTRLNTEAFF TGTGCCGGAAAGACCCGACTGAACACTGAAGCTTTCTTT
few TRBJ2-1 TRBD2 TRBV4-3 CASSQRYRSGSSYNEQFF TGCGCCAGCAGCCAAAGATACCGTAGCGGGAGCTCCTACAATGAGCAGTTCTTC
few TRBJ2-7 - TRBV12-3/TRBV12-4 CASSTVSYEQYF TGTGCCAGCAGTACCGTGTCCTACGAGCAGTACTTC